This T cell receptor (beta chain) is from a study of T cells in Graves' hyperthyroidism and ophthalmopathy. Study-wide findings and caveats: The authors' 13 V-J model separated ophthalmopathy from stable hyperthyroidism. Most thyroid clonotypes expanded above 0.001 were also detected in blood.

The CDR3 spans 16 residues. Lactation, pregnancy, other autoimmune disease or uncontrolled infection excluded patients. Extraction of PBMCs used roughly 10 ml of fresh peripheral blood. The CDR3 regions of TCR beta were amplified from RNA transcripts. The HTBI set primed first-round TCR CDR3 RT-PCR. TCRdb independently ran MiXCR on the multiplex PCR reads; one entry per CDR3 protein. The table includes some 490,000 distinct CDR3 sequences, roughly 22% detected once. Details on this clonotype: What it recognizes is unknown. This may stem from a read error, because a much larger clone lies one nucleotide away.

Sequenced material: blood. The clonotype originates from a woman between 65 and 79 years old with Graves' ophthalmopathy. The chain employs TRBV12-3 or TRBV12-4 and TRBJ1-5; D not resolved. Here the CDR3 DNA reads TGTGCCAGCAGTTTAGACGGCCCAGGAGGCAAGCAGCCCCAGCATTTT. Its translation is CASSLDGPGGKQPQHF.